The 23 T cell receptor beta chains given below trace back to one sample, sequenced in a study of blood T cell repertoires in COVID-19. Clones were read by immunoSEQ multiplex PCR, and TCRdb kept only the in-frame ones, dropping some. Among tens of thousands of clones, around 88% were seen once, and the ten largest hold approximately 39%. Sequenced input: peripheral blood. The receptor set was obtained from a man at least 80 years old with active or convalescent COVID-19.

The chain has TRBV5-1 and TRBJ2-2; 11 nucleotides match TRBD1. Trimming took 1 base from V and 2 from J; bases not matched to a gene: 10. Germline CDR1 reads SGHRS; CDR2 reads YFSETQ. The CDR3 covers 19 residues. In DNA, the CDR3 is TGCGCCAGCAGCTTGAAAGCAATAGGGACAGGGGGTAACACCGGGGAGCTGTTTTTT. This codes for CASSLKAIGTGGNTGELFF.

The chain carries TRBV4-2 and TRBJ2-3, with 12 positions matching TRBD1. After removal of 0 bases from V and 5 bases from J, the junction contained 6 bases not matched to a gene. From germline, CDR1 is LGHNA and CDR2 YNFKEQ. The CDR3 sequence is 17 residues long. The CDR3 is CASSQEGGQGAGDTQYF. Here the CDR3 DNA reads TGTGCCAGCAGCCAAGAGGGGGGACAGGGGGCTGGAGATACGCAGTATTTT.

This CDR3 reads CASSALGGGATGELFF. CDR3 bases: TGTGCCAGCAGCGCCCTCGGCGGGGGAGCCACCGGGGAGCTGTTTTTT. The chain recombines TRBV9 with TRBJ2-2; TRBD2 matches at 7 bases. Looked up from germline, CDR1 is SGDLS and CDR2 is YYNGEE. The CDR3 is made up of 16 amino acids. V was clipped by 3 bases and J by 4 bases; unmatched bases: 9.

This rearrangement joins TRBV19 to TRBJ1-4, with TRBD1 identical over 9 bases. Germline CDR1 and CDR2: LNHDA and SQIVND (reference sequence). This CDR3 has 14 amino acids. J was trimmed by 7 bases and V by 5 bases; bases with no gene match: 5. The DNA for the CDR3 is TGTGCCAGTAGTGTACAGGGGGCAAGTGAAAAACTGTTTTTT. This gives the protein CASSVQGASEKLFF.

This chain connects TRBV6-5 to TRBJ2-5; TRBD2 matches at 12 bases. Germline V gene sequence: CDR1 MNHEY, CDR2 SVGAGI. CDR3 length equals 14 residues. The J segment lost 5 bases and the V segment lost 6 bases, leaving 4 bases of the junction unmatched. The CDR3 spells CASRPSGGAETQYF. The CDR3, as DNA: TGTGCCAGCAGGCCTAGCGGGGGGGCCGAGACCCAGTACTTC.

The CDR3: CASSKAWGLAGVYEQYF. For the CDR3, the DNA is TGTGCCAGCAGCAAAGCCTGGGGACTAGCGGGGGTCTACGAGCAGTACTTC. V gene TRBV21-1 combines with J gene TRBJ2-7; the table's D gene call, TRBD2, was not cross checked with the DNA. TRBV21-1 counts as a pseudogene. The CDR3 is 17 residues long.

The V gene is TRBV18, the J gene TRBJ1-6, with a tentative D call TRBD1 (5 bases). The length of the CDR3 is 17 residues. Germline V gene data show CDR1 as KGHSH and CDR2 as LQKENI. V shed 1 base and J shed 3 bases, with 13 bases lying between them. CDR3 in DNA: TGTGCCAGCTCACCACTCGCCGCGGACATCTATAATTCACCCCTCCACTTT. This translates into CASSPLAADIYNSPLHF.

DNA for the CDR3: TGTGCCAGTAGTCGTACCGAGAGTAATTCACCCCTCCACTTT. Translation: CASSRTESNSPLHF. This chain links TRBV19 with TRBJ1-6; no firm D call. Trimming left V 5 bases short and J 6 bases short, with 11 bases between. The CDR3 covers 14 residues. Germline V gene sequence: CDR1 LNHDA, CDR2 SQIVND (reference sequence).

This clone was recorded only once. V is TRBV28 and J is TRBJ2-7; TRBD2 aligns across 9 bases. Germline CDR1 MDHEN, CDR2 SYDVKM. CDR3 length: 14 residues. This CDR3 reads CAVRAGTSRGEQYF. In DNA form, the CDR3 reads TGTGCGGTCAGGGCCGGGACTAGCCGAGGCGAGCAGTACTTC.

About this clone: The sample contains more than one DNA sequence encoding this CDR3. V gene TRBV19 combines with J gene TRBJ2-7, with 9 bases matching TRBD1. V shed 5 bases and J 6 bases; nucleotides not matched to a gene: 8. CDR1 LNHDA and CDR2 SQIVND come from the germline V gene (reference sequence). This CDR3 has 14 amino acids. The CDR3 reads CASSARQGGGEQYF. CDR3 nucleotides: TGTGCCAGTAGTGCTAGACAGGGGGGGGGCGAGCAGTACTTC.

The CDR3 sequence is CASSWAKGVDTEAFF. CDR3 bases: TGTGCCAGTAGTTGGGCCAAGGGGGTAGACACTGAAGCTTTCTTT. The V call is TRBV19, the J call TRBJ1-1; D is possibly TRBD1 (6 bases). CDR1 is LNHDA and CDR2 is SQIVND in the germline V gene (reference sequence). CDR3 length equals 15 residues. Trimming took off 5 bases at V and 3 bases at J, with 16 bases between the two ends.

In its sample, this clone was seen a few times. This chain joins TRBV19 and TRBJ1-5, with 7 bases that match TRBD1. CDR3 size: 14 residues. The ends lost 9 bases at V and 5 bases at J; junction bases unmatched: 10. Looked up from germline, CDR1 is LNHDA and CDR2 is SQIVND (reference sequence). The CDR3 sequence is CASGKGATDQPQHF. CDR3 DNA sequence: TGTGCCAGCGGAAAGGGGGCTACGGATCAGCCCCAGCATTTT.

The J gene is TRBJ1-2, the V gene TRBV6-5; D is undetermined. V lost 4 bases and J lost 4, with 10 bases in between. CDR3 size: 13 residues. CDR1 and CDR2 (germline): MNHEY, SVGAGI. CDR3: CASSSGLRYGYTF. The CDR3 bases are TGTGCCAGCAGTTCCGGTCTACGCTATGGCTACACCTTC.

This clone has only a few counts. Germline and junction disagree at one end, which may indicate a read error. V usage is TRBV5-6 and J usage is TRBJ2-2; 8 bases agree with TRBD1. The CDR3 contains 15 residues. Germline V CDR1 and CDR2: SGHDT, YYEEEE. This CDR3 reads CATSSGTGNTGELFF. The CDR3 DNA reads as TGTGCCACCAGCTCAGGGACAGGCAACACCGGGGAGCTGTTTTTT.

This chain connects TRBV10-1 to TRBJ2-3; 9 positions match TRBD2. J gave up 6 bases and V 6 bases, and 10 bases lay outside the gene matches. Looked up from germline, CDR1 is WNHNN and CDR2 is SYGVQD (reference sequence). CDR3 length: 15 amino acids. DNA for the CDR3: TGCGCCAGCAGCTTCGGGACTAGCAACTTGGATACGCAGTATTTT. Residues: CASSFGTSNLDTQYF.

There are a few counts of this clone. The chain joins TRBV27 to TRBJ1-5; 10 bases map to TRBD1. Germline V lookup: CDR1 MNHEY, CDR2 SMNVEV (reference sequence). CDR3 length: 18 residues. V lost 3 bases, J lost 5 bases, and 13 bases stayed unmatched. The CDR3 DNA reads TGTGCCAGCAGTTTTAGGGGGACAGGGGTTAGCAGGGATCAGCCCCAGCATTTT. Amino acid sequence: CASSFRGTGVSRDQPQHF.

The chain is built from TRBV18 and TRBJ2-1; 11 bases match TRBD2. The CDR3 loop spans 16 amino acids. The germline V gene encodes CDR1 KGHSH and CDR2 LQKENI. With 0 bases clipped from V and 8 bases from J, the junction kept 6 bases outside the gene matches. Written as DNA, the CDR3 is TGTGCCAGCTCACCACCGAGGACTAGCGGGTATGATGAGCAGTTCTTC. Amino acids: CASSPPRTSGYDEQFF.

The chain employs TRBV5-1 and TRBJ2-1; TRBD2 matches 12 bases. Germline V gives CDR1 SGHRS, CDR2 YFSETQ. The trim removed 4 bases at V and 3 bases at J, leaving 2 bases unmatched. The CDR3 sequence is 15 residues long. The CDR3 DNA follows: TGCGCCAGCAGCGTGACTAGCGGGAGCTACAATGAGCAGTTCTTC. Translated, it gives CASSVTSGSYNEQFF.

The V and J genes are TRBV3-1 (or the pseudogene TRBV3-2) and TRBJ2-3; 7 nucleotides line up with TRBD2. Germline CDR1 reads LGHDT; CDR2 reads YNNKEL (reference sequence). This CDR3 is 15 amino acids long. The trim removed 3 bases at V and 5 bases at J, leaving 8 bases unmatched. The CDR3 DNA reads TGTGCCAGCAGCCATTCGGGGTTAGCGGGAGATACGCAGTATTTT. This translates into CASSHSGLAGDTQYF.

The genes are TRBV19 and TRBJ2-3; TRBD1 matches at 8 bases. The CDR3 is 16 residues long. J lost 1 base, V lost 6 bases, and 9 bases had no gene match. CDR1 and CDR2 from the germline V gene are LNHDA and SQIVND (reference sequence). The CDR3 loop reads CASRRTQGVGTDTQYF. CDR3 DNA: TGTGCCAGTAGGCGAACACAGGGGGTCGGCACAGATACGCAGTATTTT. Combining the CDR3 with reference TRBV19 and TRBJ2-3 gives the whole variable domain DGGITQSPKYLFRKEGQNVTLSCEQNLNHDAMYWYRQDPGQGLRLIYYSQIVNDFQKGDIAEGYSVSREKKESFPLTVTSAQKNPTAFYLCASRRTQGVGTDTQYFGPGTRLTVL.

The chain recombines TRBV6-4 with TRBJ2-1; 9 bases are a match to TRBD2. The ends lost 0 bases at V and 8 bases at J; junction bases unmatched: 8. This CDR3 spans 16 amino acids. CDR1 is MRHNA and CDR2 is SNTAGT in the germline V gene. CDR3 DNA: TGTGCCAGCAGTGACTCGGGACTAGCAACCGGGGATGAGCAGTTCTTC. Amino acids: CASSDSGLATGDEQFF.

The rearrangement joins TRBV5-6 to TRBJ2-1; D possibly corresponds to TRBD2 (6 bases). V lost 4 bases, J lost 4 bases, and 12 bases lay in between. The germline V gene has CDR1 SGHDT and CDR2 YYEEEE. This CDR3 spans 14 amino acids. The CDR3 here is CASSLLGTYNEQFF. The CDR3 nucleotides read TGTGCCAGCAGCCTCCTGGGGACTTACAATGAGCAGTTCTTC.

The chain joins TRBV6-2 or TRBV6-3 to TRBJ2-3; D perhaps matches TRBD2 (6 bases). V lost 2 bases and J 8 bases, leaving 20 bases between the germline ends. Germline CDR1 MNHEY, CDR2 SVGEGT. CDR3 length: 16 residues. CDR3 residues: CASSYPGLSPLGTQYF. The CDR3 DNA reads as TGTGCCAGCAGTTACCCCGGACTATCCCCCTTAGGTACGCAGTATTTT.